One and the same sample provided the 23 T cell receptor beta chains below, sequenced in a study of Tregs in tolerant kidney transplant recipients. Measured with immunoSEQ multiplex PCR; TCRdb has only the in-frame clones, and not every one. In the table there are tens of thousands of clones, over 80% of which are singletons. Related graft donors supplied nonmyeloablative bone marrow transplants, and mixed chimerism was transient. The sample in question was CD8+ T cells from blood (PBMCs), obtained 24 months after the transplant. These receptors originate from a human patient who received a combined kidney and bone marrow transplant. Some of the T cells might come from the graft donor.

The chain combines TRBV10-3 with TRBJ2-7; 11 bases line up with TRBD2. The CDR3 has 16 residues. Trimming took 2 bases from V and 3 from J; bases not matched to a gene: 6. Germline assignment: CDR1 ENHRY and CDR2 SYGVKD. CDR3 nucleotide sequence: TGTGCCATCAGTGAGACTACTAGCGGGAGAATCTACGAGCAGTACTTC. Residues: CAISETTSGRIYEQYF.

The chain recombines TRBV6-4 with TRBJ2-1, with 14 nucleotides matching TRBD2. This CDR3 spans 15 amino acids. Unmatched junction bases numbered 6, after V lost 6 bases and J lost 8 bases. CDR1 MRHNA and CDR2 SNTAGT come from the germline V gene. The CDR3 sequence is CASRGTSGSGYEQFF. In nucleotides, the CDR3 is TGTGCCAGCAGAGGGACTAGCGGGAGTGGTTATGAGCAGTTCTTC.

This clone was counted once. This chain connects TRBV21-1 to TRBJ2-1; TRBD2, the table's D call, lacks a check against the DNA. TRBV21-1 is a pseudogene. CDR3 length: 14 amino acids. CDR3 DNA: TGTGCCAGCAGCATTTCGGGTCCCGACAATGAGCAGTTCTTC. Translation: CASSISGPDNEQFF.

The J gene is TRBJ1-1, the V gene TRBV7-9; perhaps TRBD1 as D (6 bases). The CDR3 totals 13 residues. Per the germline V gene, CDR1 is SEHNR and CDR2 is FQNEAQ (reference sequence). The V gene lost 6 bases and the J gene lost 11 bases, with 19 bases spanning the gap. CDR3: CASRPGHSFSAFF. CDR3 nucleotides: TGTGCCAGCAGACCGGGACACTCGTTTTCGGCTTTCTTT.

Points on this clone: Other DNA sequences in the same sample also yield this CDR3. The rearrangement links TRBV7-6 to TRBJ1-6, with TRBD1 matching 10 bases. The CDR3 is made up of 16 amino acids. CDR1 and CDR2 from the germline V gene are SGHVS and FNYEAQ. The ends lost 5 bases at V and 4 bases at J; junction bases unmatched: 5. The CDR3 region is CASSPTGGQYNSPLHF. The DNA for the CDR3 is TGTGCCAGCAGCCCGACAGGGGGCCAATATAATTCACCCCTCCACTTT.

This clone was found once. The chain employs TRBV5-6 and TRBJ2-5, with D unresolved. The V gene lost 5 bases and the J gene lost 5 bases, with 10 bases spanning the gap. The CDR3 spans 12 residues. Germline CDR1 reads SGHDT; CDR2 reads YYEEEE. For the CDR3, the DNA is TGTGCCAGCAGTAAAGGAGCTGAGACCCAGTACTTC. As protein: CASSKGAETQYF.

The chain couples TRBV7-9 to TRBJ2-7; no clear D gene. Germline CDR1 is SEHNR and CDR2 is FQNEAQ (reference sequence). This CDR3 has 13 residues. V was shortened by 1 base and J by 6 bases, with 10 bases between the two germline ends. The CDR3 DNA reads TGTGCCAGCAGCTTAGACACCCTGCTCGAGCAGTACTTC. It codes for CASSLDTLLEQYF.

The chain uses TRBV4-3 and TRBJ1-1; TRBD1 agrees at 8 bases. V trimming: 1 base; J trimming: 5 bases; junction bases outside the gene matches: 3. CDR3 length equals 14 residues. Germline CDR1 reads LGHNA; CDR2 reads YSLEER. As DNA, the CDR3 is TGCGCCAGCAGCCAAGTAACAGGGGGAACTGAAGCTTTCTTT. It encodes CASSQVTGGTEAFF.

CDR3 bases: TGCGCCAGCAGCTTAGTAAGAGGGTCCTACGAGCAGTACTTC. It specifies CASSLVRGSYEQYF. The chain joins TRBV5-1 to TRBJ2-7; maybe TRBD2 (5 bases). With 2 bases removed from V and 1 base from J, the gap between germline ends came to 10 bases. Germline V gives CDR1 SGHRS, CDR2 YFSETQ. CDR3 length: 14 amino acids.

The V gene is TRBV7-3, the J gene TRBJ2-3, with 10 bases aligning to TRBD2. The CDR3 extends over 15 amino acids. Trimming cost V 5 bases and J 4 bases; bases outside gene matches: 6. The germline gives CDR1 SGHTA, CDR2 FQGTGA. The DNA of the CDR3 is TGTGCCAGCAGCAGAAGCGGGGGGGCCCCAGATACGCAGTATTTT. As protein: CASSRSGGAPDTQYF.

The chain has TRBV5-6 and TRBJ2-7, with 7 bases aligning to TRBD1. The germline V gene encodes CDR1 SGHDT and CDR2 YYEEEE. V gave up 4 bases and J gave up 1 base; unmatched junction bases: 2. The CDR3 sequence is 13 residues long. The CDR3 here is CASSTGQSYEQYF. The CDR3 DNA is TGTGCCAGCAGCACGGGACAGTCCTACGAGCAGTACTTC.

The chain joins TRBV6-6 to TRBJ2-7; TRBD2 is a possible D gene (6 bases). The CDR3 length is 14 residues. Germline V CDR1 and CDR2: MNHNY, SVGAGI (reference sequence). The V end lost 6 bases, the J end lost 4 bases, and 16 bases lay between the germline ends. This CDR3 reads CASSDSSVPYEQYF. CDR3 coding DNA: TGTGCCAGCAGCGATTCTAGCGTACCATACGAGCAGTACTTC.

This clone appeared once. The chain has TRBV5-1 and TRBJ2-7; D uncertain. V dropped 7 bases and J dropped 5 bases, with 10 bases sitting between them. There are 11 residues in the CDR3. Looked up from germline, CDR1 is SGHRS and CDR2 is YFSETQ. The DNA for the CDR3 is TGCGCCAGCGGCCACGCACACGAGCAGTACTTC. Its translation is CASGHAHEQYF. Full variable domain (remainder filled in from reference TRBV5-1 and TRBJ2-7): KAGVTQTPRYLIKTRGQQVTLSCSPISGHRSVSWYQQTPGQGLQFLFEYFSETQRNKGNFPGRFSGRQFSNSRSEMNVSTLELGDSALYLCASGHAHEQYFGPGTRLTVT.

This clone was counted a single time. The rearrangement links TRBV5-6 to TRBJ1-2; D may be TRBD1 (5 bases). From germline, CDR1 is SGHDT and CDR2 YYEEEE. This CDR3 is built from 14 residues. V lost 3 bases and J lost 1, with 10 bases in between. The CDR3 DNA follows: TGTGCCAGCAGCTCGGGGGGGGATAACTATGGCTACACCTTC. It codes for CASSSGGDNYGYTF.

The V and J genes are TRBV9 and TRBJ2-1; TRBD1 might be the D (6 bases). Between the trimmed V and J ends, which lost 3 bases and 8 bases, there was a span of 18 bases. CDR3 size: 15 residues. CDR1 is SGDLS, CDR2 YYNGEE, per germline. The CDR3 region is CASSGPGPRTDEQFF. In DNA, the CDR3 is TGTGCCAGCAGCGGCCCCGGGCCAAGGACAGATGAGCAGTTCTTC.

This rearrangement joins TRBV2 to TRBJ2-7, with TRBD1 matching over 7 bases. With 8 bases clipped from V and 10 bases from J, the junction kept 11 bases outside the gene matches. CDR1 SNHLY and CDR2 FYNNEI come from the germline V gene. There are 12 residues in the CDR3. CDR3 sequence reads: CASLGTVYLQYF. In DNA form, the CDR3 reads TGTGCCAGCCTTGGGACAGTTTATTTACAGTACTTC.

V and J are TRBV19 and TRBJ2-3, with D maybe TRBD2 (5 bases). From germline, CDR1 is LNHDA and CDR2 SQIVND (reference sequence). The CDR3 is 15 residues long. V was pared by 6 bases and J by 1 base, with 14 bases between. CDR3 residues: CASSDLAAGTDTQYF. Here the CDR3 DNA reads TGTGCCAGTAGCGACCTAGCAGCAGGCACAGATACGCAGTATTTT. Combining the CDR3 with reference TRBV19 and TRBJ2-3 gives the whole variable domain DGGITQSPKYLFRKEGQNVTLSCEQNLNHDAMYWYRQDPGQGLRLIYYSQIVNDFQKGDIAEGYSVSREKKESFPLTVTSAQKNPTAFYLCASSDLAAGTDTQYFGPGTRLTVL.

The chain links TRBV30 to TRBJ2-1, with a possible D match to TRBD2 (7 bases). Germline V gene lookup returns CDR1 GTSNPN and CDR2 SVGIG (reference sequence). The CDR3 length is 12 residues. The DNA of the CDR3 is TGTGTGGGGGGGCCGTCCTACAATGAGCAGTTCTTC. This translates into CVGGPSYNEQFF.

DNA of the CDR3: TGCGCCAGCAGCCAGACAGGAGCGAACACCGGGGAGCTGTTTTTT. Encoded protein: CASSQTGANTGELFF. This chain uses TRBV4-3 with TRBJ2-2; the D gene is possibly TRBD1 (6 bases). This CDR3 region has 15 residues. Trimming shortened V by 3 bases and J by 0 bases, and 8 bases separated the two germline ends. From germline, CDR1 is LGHNA and CDR2 YSLEER.

This chain links TRBV4-1 with TRBJ2-1; 10 positions match TRBD2. CDR3 size: 15 residues. After removal of 0 bases from V and 8 bases from J, the junction contained 4 bases not matched to a gene. Germline CDR1 MGHRA, CDR2 YSYEKL. In DNA form, the CDR3 reads TGCGCCAGCAGCCAAGAGAGCGGGAGGGCTTATGAGCAGTTCTTC. Translated, it gives CASSQESGRAYEQFF.

This clone was detected only once. The V and J genes are TRBV5-1 and TRBJ2-1, with 8 positions matching TRBD2. The trim removed 4 bases at V and 3 bases at J, leaving 9 bases unmatched. Germline-derived CDR1 and CDR2 are SGHRS and YFSETQ. This CDR3 is built from 16 residues. In DNA, the CDR3 is TGCGCCAGCAGCGCGGCCAGCGGGAGCTTCTACAATGAGCAGTTCTTC. Protein sequence: CASSAASGSFYNEQFF. Using reference TRBV5-1 and TRBJ2-1 for the parts outside the CDR3, the full variable domain is KAGVTQTPRYLIKTRGQQVTLSCSPISGHRSVSWYQQTPGQGLQFLFEYFSETQRNKGNFPGRFSGRQFSNSRSEMNVSTLELGDSALYLCASSAASGSFYNEQFFGPGTRLTVL.

The CDR3 nucleotides are TGTGCCAGCAGCCCTCGGGACAGGGGGACGCTTCTCTACGAGCAGTACTTC. Protein: CASSPRDRGTLLYEQYF. This chain uses TRBV9 with TRBJ2-7; the match to TRBD1 covers 11 bases. Per germline, CDR1 SGDLS and CDR2 YYNGEE. Germline trimming cut 4 bases from V and 3 bases from J; bases unmatched to any gene: 12. The CDR3 is 17 residues long.

The V call is TRBV27, the J call TRBJ2-1; D remains ambiguous. The germline CDR1 and CDR2 sequences are MNHEY and SMNVEV (reference sequence). Trimming pared 2 bases from V and 0 bases from J, leaving 5 bases between. This CDR3 contains 14 residues. Here the CDR3 DNA reads TGTGCCAGCAGTTTAAGAGGCTCCTACAATGAGCAGTTCTTC. Translating it yields CASSLRGSYNEQFF.